This T cell receptor (beta chain) was identified in a study of blood T cells in healthy people across ages. A few counts support this clonotype. The use of a sample-barcoded 5' primer and a J-beta primer mix characterized a second PCR of about 7 to 12 cycles. Template switching added a 12-random-nucleotide identifier to every cDNA molecule. TCRdb fed the 5' RACE reads into MiXCR, producing one record per CDR3 protein. The profile shows around 1.1 million distinct CDR3 sequences, around two fifths of them singletons. The CDR3 covers 15 residues. The V gene's germline CDR1 is MGHRA and CDR2 YSYEKL. The trim removed 2 bases at V and 1 base at J, leaving 3 bases unmatched.

The TCR was taken from a man between 18 and 35 years old in good health. The specimen was blood. The chain links TRBV4-1 to TRBJ2-3; 7 bases map to TRBD1. The CDR3 region is CASSQTGAGTDTQYF. The CDR3 DNA reads TGCGCCAGCAGCCAAACAGGGGCGGGCACAGATACGCAGTATTTT.